These 4 T cell receptor beta chains came from one sample sequenced in a study of T-cell memory formation after mild COVID-19. TCRdb re-analysed the 5' RACE reads in MiXCR, keeping a single row per CDR3 protein. The sample has 550,000 to 700,000 distinct CDR3 sequences, roughly 18% seen once. The sample consisted of PBMCs or a T cell subset sorted from them (not recorded which). The receptors were sampled from an adult woman who had mild COVID-19 (a few samples of this study predate the infection). Cell type and time point are not known.

This clonotype has more than one count but fewer than ten. The V and J genes are TRBV29-1 and TRBJ2-2, with 7 bases lining up with TRBD1. The CDR3 covers 15 residues. J was trimmed by 4 bases and V by 7 bases; bases with no gene match: 12. Germline CDR1 and CDR2: SQVTM and ANQGSEA. CDR3 loop: CSARPMRGRTGELFF. As DNA, the CDR3 is TGCAGCGCCCGGCCGATGAGGGGGCGCACCGGGGAGCTGTTTTTT.

This clonotype is a singleton in its sample. The rearrangement links TRBV6-5 to TRBJ2-2; TRBD2 matches 7 bases. The CDR3 covers 15 residues. CDR1 MNHEY and CDR2 SVGAGI come from the germline V gene. The V and J ends lost 6 bases and 4 bases, in that order; junction bases with no gene match: 8. The CDR3 protein is CASRGVSGFTGELFF. DNA for the CDR3: TGTGCCAGCAGAGGGGTTAGCGGGTTCACCGGGGAGCTGTTTTTT.

This clonotype was recorded a few times. The rearrangement uses TRBV7-2 and TRBJ2-1; 14 bases fit TRBD2. CDR1 is SGHTA, CDR2 FQGNSA, per germline. The CDR3 has 16 residues. After removal of 4 bases from V and 9 bases from J, the junction contained 8 bases not matched to a gene. CDR3 coding DNA: TGTGCCAGCAGCTATTCCGGGACTAGCGGGAGAGGTGAGCAGTTCTTC. It specifies CASSYSGTSGRGEQFF. The full variable domain, completed using reference TRBV7-2 and TRBJ2-1, is GAGVSQSPSNKVTEKGKDVELRCDPISGHTALYWYRQSLGQGLEFLIYFQGNSAPDKSGLPSDRFSAERTGGSVSTLTIQRTQQEDSAVYLCASSYSGTSGRGEQFFGPGTRLTVL.

The chain recombines TRBV27 with TRBJ2-3; D not resolved. V dropped 1 base and J dropped 7 bases, with 12 bases sitting between them. The CDR3 spans 14 residues. The germline gives CDR1 MNHEY, CDR2 SMNVEV (reference sequence). DNA of the CDR3: TGTGCCAGCAGTTTATTTACCCATCTCAATACGCAGTATTTT. This encodes CASSLFTHLNTQYF.